This note documents a single T cell receptor (beta chain) sequence. These data are taken from a study of blood T cell repertoires in COVID-19. The CDR3 has 14 residues. Germline assignment: CDR1 SGHTA and CDR2 FQGNSA. Trimming stripped 8 bases from V and 0 bases from J, with 14 bases between. Per the original methods: Reference gene primers were amplified, and this amplification served to estimate nucleated cell counts. Method: immunoSEQ multiplex PCR; TCRdb's copy keeps in-frame clones and lacks some. The V and J calls and the clone size are those of that table, but D and trimming were determined from the DNA. The sample yields around 100,000 clones, more than 85% seen once.

This chain joins TRBV7-2 and TRBJ2-7; maybe TRBD1 (6 bases). Sequencing was performed on peripheral blood. This clonotype originated in a man aged 30 to 39 in a cohort sampled during active COVID-19. This CDR3 is CASRRDMSSYEQYF. CDR3 coding DNA: TGTGCCAGCCGCCGGGACATGAGCTCCTACGAGCAGTACTTC. The variable domain in full, with the rest retrieved from reference TRBV7-2 and TRBJ2-7, is GAGVSQSPSNKVTEKGKDVELRCDPISGHTALYWYRQSLGQGLEFLIYFQGNSAPDKSGLPSDRFSAERTGGSVSTLTIQRTQQEDSAVYLCASRRDMSSYEQYFGPGTRLTVT.